This is a list of T cell receptor beta chains from one sample in a study of blood T cell repertoires in COVID-19. Only in-frame clones appear in the TCRdb table, and some are missing; sequencing was by immunoSEQ multiplex PCR. The sample consists of about 170,000 clones, approximately 91% of them appearing once. Sequencing was carried out using PBMCs or T cells enriched from blood (not recorded which). All receptors come from a woman between 18 and 29 years old who had recovered from COVID-19. Each CDR3 is given with its conserved first and last residue. A D gene is named only where the DNA matches it firmly. The listing skips clone size in some rows; elsewhere it reads once, few, many or a size class.

size	D	V	J	DNA	CDR3
NA	NA	TRBV2	TRBJ1-6	TGTGCCAGCAGGGCAGGGGATGCCTATAATTCACCCCTCCACTTT	CASRAGDAYNSPLHF
NA	TRBD2	TRBV5-1	TRBJ2-5	TGCGCCAGCAGCTTGACTAGCGGGACGATTCGGGAGACCCAGTACTTC	CASSLTSGTIRETQYF
NA	NA	TRBV4-3	TRBJ1-5	TGCGCCAGCAGCCAAGATAGCCGACGGGGGGGTCAGCCCCAGCATTTT	CASSQDSRRGGQPQHF
NA	NA	TRBV6-5	TRBJ1-2	TGTGCCAGCAGTTACGCGGCAGGGGACTATGGCTACACCTTC	CASSYAAGDYGYTF
NA	NA	TRBV28	TRBJ2-7	TGTGCCAGCAGTCCGGCTAACAGGGCCCAGGGGAAATACGAGCAGTACTTC	CASSPANRAQGKYEQYF
NA	TRBD1	TRBV27	TRBJ1-5	TGTGCCAGCAGGCAGGGGGTAGGGGGTCAGCCCCAGCATTTT	CASRQGVGGQPQHF
NA	NA	TRBV30	TRBJ2-7	TGTGCCTGGAGTGCACACATTTCCTACGAGCAGTACTTC	CAWSAHISYEQYF
NA	NA	TRBV27	TRBJ2-7	TGTGCCAGCAGTCCCCGGGGGGCGAATGCGGGCGAGCAGTACTTC	CASSPRGANAGEQYF
NA	TRBD2	TRBV4-1	TRBJ2-7	TGCGCCAGCAGCCAACTTCTAGCGGGGGTCTACGAGCAGTACTTC	CASSQLLAGVYEQYF
once	TRBD2	TRBV13	TRBJ2-7	TGTGCCAGCGGGAGGGCCTCCTACGAGCAGTACTTC	CASGRASYEQYF
NA	NA	TRBV12-2	TRBJ2-1	TGTGCAAGTCGCTTAGGAGGTGTTAGGGGGCGCGACAATGAGCAGTTCTTC	CASRLGGVRGRDNEQFF
NA	NA	TRBV21-1	TRBJ2-7	TGTGCCAGTTTTATCCCCAATGGGTATGAGGCGGGTCCCTACGAGCAGTACTTC	CASFIPNGYEAGPYEQYF
few	TRBD2	TRBV2	TRBJ2-5	TGTGCCAGCAGTGAAGCGCTGGGACTACTAGAGACCCAGTACTTC	CASSEALGLLETQYF
NA	TRBD1	TRBV2	TRBJ1-2	TGTGCCAGCAGTGAACGGACAGGGATGGGTGGCTACACCTTC	CASSERTGMGGYTF
NA	TRBD1	TRBV7-6	TRBJ2-6	TGTGCCAGCAGCTTAGGGACAGGGCCTGGGGCCAACGTCCTGACTTTC	CASSLGTGPGANVLTF
NA	TRBD1	TRBV5-6	TRBJ1-2	TGTGCCAGCAGCGCACGACAGGGGCGCTACACCTTC	CASSARQGRYTF
NA	TRBD2	TRBV6-1	TRBJ2-5	TGTGCCAGCAGCACTAGCGGTCAAGAGACCCAGTACTTC	CASSTSGQETQYF
once	NA	TRBV5-1	TRBJ1-6	TGCGCCAGCAGCTTGGCCCGGGTGACAGGAAGCCCATTTTGGGACTTT	CASSLARVTGSPFWDF
NA	NA	TRBV6-4	TRBJ1-5	TGTGCCAGCAGTGCCTCTCAGGGGCCCGATCAGCCCCAGCATTTT	CASSASQGPDQPQHF
few	NA	TRBV7-9	TRBJ2-7	TGTGCCAGCCGTAGCTGGGGGCGGGACGAGCAGTACTTC	CASRSWGRDEQYF
NA	NA	TRBV19	TRBJ2-7	TGTGCCAGTAGTATAAAACGTTCCCATGAGGGCTTCTCCTACGAGCAGTACTTC	CASSIKRSHEGFSYEQYF
few	TRBD2	TRBV7-3	TRBJ2-1	TGTGCCAGCAGCTTAACAGGGGGACTAGCGAAGAATGAGCAGTTCTTC	CASSLTGGLAKNEQFF